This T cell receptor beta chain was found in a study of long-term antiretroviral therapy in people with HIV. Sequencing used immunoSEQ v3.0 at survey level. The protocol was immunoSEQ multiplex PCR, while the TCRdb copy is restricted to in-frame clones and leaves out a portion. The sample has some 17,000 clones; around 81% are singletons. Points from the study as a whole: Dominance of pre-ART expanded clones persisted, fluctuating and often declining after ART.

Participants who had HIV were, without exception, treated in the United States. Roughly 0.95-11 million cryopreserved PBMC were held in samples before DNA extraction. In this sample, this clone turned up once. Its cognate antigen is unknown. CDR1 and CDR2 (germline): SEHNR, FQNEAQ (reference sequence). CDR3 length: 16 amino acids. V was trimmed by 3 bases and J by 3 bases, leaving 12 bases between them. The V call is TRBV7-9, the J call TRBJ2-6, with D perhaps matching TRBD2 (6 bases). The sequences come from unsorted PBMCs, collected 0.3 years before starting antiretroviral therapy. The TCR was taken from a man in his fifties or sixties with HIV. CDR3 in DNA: TGTGCCAGCAGCTTCGGAGGGGCGGATGGGGCCAACGTCCTGACTTTC. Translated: CASSFGGADGANVLTF.